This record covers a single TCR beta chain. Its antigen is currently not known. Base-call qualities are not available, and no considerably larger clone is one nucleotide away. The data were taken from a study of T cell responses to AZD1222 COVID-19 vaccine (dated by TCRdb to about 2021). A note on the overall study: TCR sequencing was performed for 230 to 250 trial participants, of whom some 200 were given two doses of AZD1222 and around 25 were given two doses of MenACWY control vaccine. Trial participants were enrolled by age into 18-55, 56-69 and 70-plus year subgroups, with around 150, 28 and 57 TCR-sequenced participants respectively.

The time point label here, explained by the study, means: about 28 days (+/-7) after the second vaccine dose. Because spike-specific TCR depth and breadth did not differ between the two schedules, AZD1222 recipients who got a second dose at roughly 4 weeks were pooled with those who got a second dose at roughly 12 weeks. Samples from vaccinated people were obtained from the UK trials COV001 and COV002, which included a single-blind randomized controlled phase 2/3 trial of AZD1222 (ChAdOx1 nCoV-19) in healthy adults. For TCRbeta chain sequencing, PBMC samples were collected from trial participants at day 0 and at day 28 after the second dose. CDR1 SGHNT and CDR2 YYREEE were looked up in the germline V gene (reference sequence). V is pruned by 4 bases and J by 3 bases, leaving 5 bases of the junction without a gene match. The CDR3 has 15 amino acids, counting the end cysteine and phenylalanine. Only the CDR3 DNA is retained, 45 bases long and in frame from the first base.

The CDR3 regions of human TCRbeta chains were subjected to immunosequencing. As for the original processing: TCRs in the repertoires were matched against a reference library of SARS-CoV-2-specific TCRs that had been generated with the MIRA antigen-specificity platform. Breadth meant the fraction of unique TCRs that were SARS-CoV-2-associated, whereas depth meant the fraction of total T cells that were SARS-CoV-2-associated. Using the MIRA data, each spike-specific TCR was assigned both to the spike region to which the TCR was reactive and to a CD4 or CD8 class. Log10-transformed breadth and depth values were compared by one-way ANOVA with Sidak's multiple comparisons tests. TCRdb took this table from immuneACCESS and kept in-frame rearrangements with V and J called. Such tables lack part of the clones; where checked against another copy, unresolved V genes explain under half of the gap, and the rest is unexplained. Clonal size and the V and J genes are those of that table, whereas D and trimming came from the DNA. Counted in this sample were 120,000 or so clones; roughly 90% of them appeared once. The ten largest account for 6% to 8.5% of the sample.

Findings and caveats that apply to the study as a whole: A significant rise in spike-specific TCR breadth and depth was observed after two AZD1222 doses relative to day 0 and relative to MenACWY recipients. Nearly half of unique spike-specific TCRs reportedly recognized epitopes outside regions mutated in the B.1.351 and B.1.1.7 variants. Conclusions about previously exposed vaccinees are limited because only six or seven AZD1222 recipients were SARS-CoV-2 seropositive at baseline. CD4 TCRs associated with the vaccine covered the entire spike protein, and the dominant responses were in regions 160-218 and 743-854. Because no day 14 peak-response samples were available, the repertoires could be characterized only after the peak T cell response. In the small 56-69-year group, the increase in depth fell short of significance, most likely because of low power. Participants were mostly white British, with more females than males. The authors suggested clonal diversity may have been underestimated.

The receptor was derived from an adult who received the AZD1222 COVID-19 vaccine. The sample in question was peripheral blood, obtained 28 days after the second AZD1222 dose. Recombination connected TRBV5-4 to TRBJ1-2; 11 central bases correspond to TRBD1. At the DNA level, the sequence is TGTGCCAGCAGCCTGGCGGGACAGGGGGACTATGGCTACACCTTC. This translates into CASSLAGQGDYGYTF.